Sequencing of this T cell receptor beta chain was carried out in a study of T-cell reconstitution after alpha-beta-depleted transplantation in children (dated by TCRdb to 2016 to 2017). About the study as a whole: T-cell immune reconstitution after TCRalphabeta/CD19-depleted allogeneic hematopoietic cell transplantation in children was quantitatively tracked in the study by means of TCR repertoire profiling.

The study at large found these results: In some patients, the high TCRbeta diversity seen at day 60 was put down to recipient T cells and intrathymic progenitors that had survived conditioning. The apparently early alphabetaT-cell count recovery about two months after transplant was reportedly dependent on only several hundred rapidly expanded clones derived from non-depleted graft cells. The frequencies of hyperexpanded clones fell over the following months, and after one year, T-cell counts and TCRbeta diversity were mostly attributed to newly produced T cells.

Spanning cysteine to phenylalanine, the CDR3 consists of 15 amino acids. The kept DNA is CDR3 alone, 45 bases in frame from the first base. V loses 5 bases of germline sequence and J loses 4 bases, and the interval between the two ends is 17 bases. According to the germline V gene, CDR1 reads MNHNS and CDR2 reads SASEGT. The treatment or condition label, read with the paper, signifies: allogeneic hematopoietic cell transplantation with graft depleted of TCRalphabeta T cells and CD19 B cells. TCRalphabeta/CD19-depleted allogeneic hematopoietic cell grafts were given to the transplant recipients, all of whom were children. Library creation used PCR. This sample was sequenced with an Illumina HiSeq 2500. TCR libraries were prepared with molecular barcoding, using unique molecular identifiers to normalize TCRbeta repertoire quantification. TCRdb passed the public sequencing reads through fastp at Q25 and MiXCR, retaining productive beta sequences. For every CDR3 protein sequence, its rows merge into one entry that carries the most common genes and DNA. The sample table holds 550,000 to 600,000 distinct CDR3 sequences, of which approximately 22% were seen once. Of the sample, roughly an eighth falls within the top ten clones.

This clonotype has a handful of counts. Its antigen target is currently unknown. Base qualities are not at hand, and no much larger clone is one base apart. This specimen consisted of PBMCs, mostly from graft donor cells, obtained 360 days after TCRalphabeta/CD19-depleted stem cell transplant. This sequence uses TRBV6-1 and TRBJ1-2; TRBD1 is a weak D gene call, 6 bases matching. This clonotype originated in a boy under three years old who had a stem cell transplant for acute myeloid leukemia, so the T cells may come from the graft donor. The DNA sequence is as follows: TGTGCCAGCAGTACGGACGGGGGGCGCGGCTATGGCTACACCTTC. This sequence encodes CASSTDGGRGYGYTF.